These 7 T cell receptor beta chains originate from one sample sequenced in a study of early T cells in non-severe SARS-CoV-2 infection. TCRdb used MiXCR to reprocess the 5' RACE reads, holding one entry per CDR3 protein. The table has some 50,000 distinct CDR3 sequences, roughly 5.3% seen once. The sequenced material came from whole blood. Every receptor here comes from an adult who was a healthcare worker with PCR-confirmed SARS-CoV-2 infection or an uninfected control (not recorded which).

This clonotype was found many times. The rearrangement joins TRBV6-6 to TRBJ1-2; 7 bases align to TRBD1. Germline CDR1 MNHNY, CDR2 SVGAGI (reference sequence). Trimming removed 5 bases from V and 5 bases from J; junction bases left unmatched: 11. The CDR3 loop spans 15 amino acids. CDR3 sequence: CASSIQTGPKYGYTF. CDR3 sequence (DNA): TGTGCCAGCAGTATACAGACAGGGCCAAAATATGGCTACACCTTC.

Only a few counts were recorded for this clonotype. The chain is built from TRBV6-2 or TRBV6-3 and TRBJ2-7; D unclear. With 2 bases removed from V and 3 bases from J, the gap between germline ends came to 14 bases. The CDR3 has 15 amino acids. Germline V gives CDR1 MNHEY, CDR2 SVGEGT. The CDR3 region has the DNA TGTGCCAGCAGTTACGTCCGAGGTACAGTCTACGAGCAGTACTTC. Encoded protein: CASSYVRGTVYEQYF.

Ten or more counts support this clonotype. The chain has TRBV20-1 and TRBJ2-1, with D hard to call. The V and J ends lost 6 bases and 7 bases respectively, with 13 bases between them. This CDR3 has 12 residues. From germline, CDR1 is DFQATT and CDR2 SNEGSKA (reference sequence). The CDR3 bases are TGCAGTGCCCCTGGGCAGTCTAATGAGCAGTTCTTC. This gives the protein CSAPGQSNEQFF.

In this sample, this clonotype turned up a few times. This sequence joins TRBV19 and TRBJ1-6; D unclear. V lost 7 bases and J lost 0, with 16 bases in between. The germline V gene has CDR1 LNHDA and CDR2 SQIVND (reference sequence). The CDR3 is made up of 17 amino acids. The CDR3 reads CASTVADKSSYNSPLHF. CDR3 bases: TGTGCCAGTACGGTCGCTGACAAGAGCTCCTATAATTCACCCCTCCACTTT.

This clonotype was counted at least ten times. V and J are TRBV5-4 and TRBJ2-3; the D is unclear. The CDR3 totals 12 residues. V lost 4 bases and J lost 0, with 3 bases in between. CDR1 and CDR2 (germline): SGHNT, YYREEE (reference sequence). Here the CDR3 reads CASSLSTDTQYF. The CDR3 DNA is TGTGCCAGCAGCCTCAGCACAGATACGCAGTATTTT.

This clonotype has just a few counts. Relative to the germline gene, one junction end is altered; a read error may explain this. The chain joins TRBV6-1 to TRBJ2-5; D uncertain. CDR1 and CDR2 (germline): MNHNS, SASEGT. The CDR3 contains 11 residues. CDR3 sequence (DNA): TGTGCCAGCAGTGAAGTAACAATCAGAATCTTC. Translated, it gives CASSEVTIRIF.

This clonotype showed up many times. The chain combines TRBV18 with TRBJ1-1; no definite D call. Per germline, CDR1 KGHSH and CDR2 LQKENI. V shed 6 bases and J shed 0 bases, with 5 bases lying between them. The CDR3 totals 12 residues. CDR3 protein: CASSSMNTEAFF. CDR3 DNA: TGTGCCAGCTCCAGCATGAACACTGAAGCTTTCTTT.